These 9 T cell receptor beta chains originate from one sample sequenced in a study of blood T cell repertoires in COVID-19. Data came from immunoSEQ multiplex PCR; TCRdb stores just in-frame clones and leaves some out. The sample holds 200,000 to 250,000 clones, roughly 83% seen once. Material for sequencing was PBMCs or T cells enriched from blood (not recorded which). All receptors come from a woman between 40 and 55 years old with acute COVID-19.

The V gene is TRBV7-9, the J gene TRBJ2-3; D is unresolved. The germline CDR1 and CDR2 sequences are SEHNR and FQNEAQ (reference sequence). The CDR3 length is 12 residues. Trimming took 5 bases from V and 4 from J, leaving 7 bases between them. CDR3 DNA sequence: TGTGCCAGCAGCCTGGGCGCAGATACGCAGTATTTT. It translates to CASSLGADTQYF.

On this clone: The junction differs from germline at one of its ends, possibly a read error. J is TRBJ1-1 and V is TRBV11-2, with 9 bases that match TRBD1. This CDR3 comprises 15 residues. Germline-derived CDR1 and CDR2 are SGHAT and FQNNGV. The CDR3 region has the DNA TGTGCCAGCAGCTTCGACGGGACAGGGAACAGTGAAGCTTTCTTT. This gives the protein CASSFDGTGNSEAFF.

The CDR3 bases are TGCGCCAGCAGCCGGACTAGCGGGGGGGCCTACAATGAGCAGTTCTTC. Translating it yields CASSRTSGGAYNEQFF. V gene TRBV4-3 combines with J gene TRBJ2-1; 15 bases line up with TRBD2. CDR1 LGHNA and CDR2 YSLEER come from the germline V gene. With 4 bases clipped from V and 2 bases from J, the junction kept 0 bases outside the gene matches. The CDR3 has 16 amino acids.

J is TRBJ1-5 and V is TRBV12-3 or TRBV12-4; no reliable D call. There are 12 residues in the CDR3. Trimming took 2 bases from V and 11 from J, leaving 10 bases between them. This CDR3 is CASSLTIGSQHF. In DNA form, the CDR3 reads TGTGCCAGCAGTTTAACTATTGGTTCCCAGCATTTT.

The CDR3 loop reads CASSLSTTEEEWEKLFF. The CDR3, as DNA: TGTGCCAGCAGCTTATCGACGACGGAAGAGGAGTGGGAAAAACTGTTTTTT. J is TRBJ1-4 and V is TRBV7-9; D remains ambiguous. The germline CDR1 and CDR2 sequences are SEHNR and FQNEAQ (reference sequence). The V end was cut by 2 bases, the J end by 8 bases, with 21 bases between. This CDR3 contains 17 residues.

The chain couples TRBV5-1 to TRBJ2-2; D is perhaps TRBD2 (5 bases). Per the germline V gene, CDR1 is SGHRS and CDR2 is YFSETQ. V was trimmed by 9 bases and J by 5 bases, leaving 11 bases between them. The CDR3 is made up of 12 amino acids. This CDR3 is CATTRGTGELFF. CDR3 bases: TGCGCCACTACCAGAGGGACCGGGGAGCTGTTTTTT.

The chain uses TRBV4-1 and TRBJ1-2; 9 nucleotides align to TRBD1. Per the germline V gene, CDR1 is MGHRA and CDR2 is YSYEKL. Trimming took 0 bases from V and 4 from J; bases not matched to a gene: 3. The CDR3 consists of 15 residues. The CDR3 here is CASSQDTGGGYGYTF. DNA for the CDR3: TGCGCCAGCAGCCAAGACACAGGGGGCGGCTATGGCTACACCTTC.

V and J are TRBV7-9 and TRBJ1-1; 7 nucleotides match TRBD1. V lost 4 bases, J lost 2 bases, and 4 bases stayed unmatched. CDR3 length: 14 amino acids. Per germline, CDR1 SEHNR and CDR2 FQNEAQ (reference sequence). CDR3 sequence: CASSWGDRNTEAFF. DNA for the CDR3: TGTGCCAGCAGCTGGGGGGACAGAAACACTGAAGCTTTCTTT.

The rearrangement joins TRBV28 to TRBJ2-1, with 9 bases aligning to TRBD2. CDR1 is MDHEN and CDR2 is SYDVKM in the germline V gene. The trim removed 2 bases at V and 14 bases at J, leaving 10 bases unmatched. This CDR3 has 14 residues. DNA for the CDR3: TGTGCCAGCAGTTTACCTCTAGCGGGATCGAGCGAGTTCTTC. It encodes CASSLPLAGSSEFF.